This T cell receptor (beta chain) was found in a study of shared clonotypes between healthy human individuals. Sequencing was performed with immunoSEQ multiplex PCR; in TCRdb, only in-frame clones are kept and a portion is missing. The sample lists around 1.6 million clones; approximately 98% were seen once. The V and J ends lost 4 bases and 3 bases respectively, with 15 bases between them. CDR1 is SGDLS and CDR2 is YYNGEE in the germline V gene. CDR3 length: 15 residues. The sequence derives from a man aged 25-40 years in good health. The chain combines TRBV9 with TRBJ2-3; D unclear. Sequencing was carried out using naive CD4+ T cells sorted from blood. Indicated subset: CD45RA+ positively selected. DNA for the CDR3: TGTGCCAGCAGCCCGGTCGGTTCGCTGACAGATACGCAGTATTTT. Translating it yields CASSPVGSLTDTQYF.